This entry lists 32 T cell receptor beta chains sequenced from one sample in a study of T cell responses to AZD1222 COVID-19 vaccine. TCRdb's copy holds only in-frame clones and misses some; the assay was immunoSEQ multiplex PCR. The data show under 110,000 clones, more than 70% seen once. This sample comprised peripheral blood, obtained on day 0 of AZD1222 vaccination. These receptors originate from an adult in good health.

The genes are TRBV5-7 and TRBJ2-7; TRBD2 aligns across 7 bases. TRBV5-7 is reported as an ORF; its role is uncertain. CDR3 length: 18 amino acids. With 1 base clipped from V and 5 bases from J, the junction kept 18 bases outside the gene matches. In nucleotides, the CDR3 is TGTGCCAGCAGCTTGCGCGGGAGCCTTGCGGAAAGGAGGAACGAGCAGTACTTC. Its protein is CASSLRGSLAERRNEQYF.

The rearrangement uses TRBV10-3 and TRBJ2-2, with 7 bases matching TRBD1. The junction had 7 bases not matched to a gene; V was cut back by 0 bases and J by 0 bases. The length of the CDR3 is 18 residues. Germline assignment: CDR1 ENHRY and CDR2 SYGVKD. CDR3 bases: TGTGCCATCAGTGAGTCGGCTCCCGGGACAGCGAACACCGGGGAGCTGTTTTTT. Translating it yields CAISESAPGTANTGELFF.

This sequence joins TRBV5-6 and TRBJ2-2, with D perhaps assigned TRBD1 or TRBD2 (5 bases each). The CDR3 extends over 13 amino acids. Looked up from germline, CDR1 is SGHDT and CDR2 is YYEEEE. Deletions cut 4 bases from V and 6 bases from J, with 10 bases between. The CDR3 coding sequence is TGTGCCAGCAGCCGGGACGTTGCCGGGGAGCTGTTTTTT. Encoded protein: CASSRDVAGELFF.

This chain joins TRBV20-1 and TRBJ1-1; 7 positions agree with TRBD1. Germline CDR1 is DFQATT and CDR2 is SNEGSKA (reference sequence). This CDR3 has 15 amino acids. The V gene end was trimmed by 3 bases and the J gene end by 0 bases; junction bases not matched to a gene: 7. The DNA of the CDR3 is TGCAGTGCTAGTTTCGGGACAGCCATGAACACTGAAGCTTTCTTT. It translates to CSASFGTAMNTEAFF.

The chain uses TRBV7-3 and TRBJ2-1, with D tentatively TRBD2 (5 bases). V dropped 1 base and J dropped 6 bases, with 16 bases sitting between them. This CDR3 is 16 amino acids long. Germline V CDR1 and CDR2: SGHTA, FQGTGA. CDR3 in DNA: TGTGCCAGCAGCTTAAGGTCAGCGGCGTCAACCAATGAGCAGTTCTTC. Translating gives CASSLRSAASTNEQFF.

The sample holds a few counts of this clone. The V and J genes are TRBV19 and TRBJ1-5; D may be TRBD1 (5 bases). The V and J ends lost 7 bases and 7 bases respectively, with 17 bases between them. The germline gives CDR1 LNHDA, CDR2 SQIVND (reference sequence). The CDR3 is 14 residues long. The CDR3 DNA sequence: TGTGCCAGTACGTCGGCAGGGAAAGGCCAGCCCCAGCATTTT. This encodes CASTSAGKGQPQHF. Variable domain in full (rest from reference TRBV19 and TRBJ1-5): DGGITQSPKYLFRKEGQNVTLSCEQNLNHDAMYWYRQDPGQGLRLIYYSQIVNDFQKGDIAEGYSVSREKKESFPLTVTSAQKNPTAFYLCASTSAGKGQPQHFGDGTRLSIL.

The chain couples TRBV5-4 to TRBJ1-4, with a possible D match to TRBD1 (5 bases). This CDR3 has 14 amino acids. The germline V and J ends were trimmed by 4 bases and 2 bases, with 9 bases remaining between them. CDR1 and CDR2 (germline): SGHNT, YYREEE (reference sequence). The DNA of the CDR3 is TGTGCCAGCAGCGGGCAGGGCACTAATGAAAAACTGTTTTTT. This codes for CASSGQGTNEKLFF. The variable domain in full, with the rest retrieved from reference TRBV5-4 and TRBJ1-4, is ETGVTQSPTHLIKTRGQQVTLRCSSQSGHNTVSWYQQALGQGPQFIFQYYREEENGRGNFPPRFSGLQFPNYSSELNVNALELDDSALYLCASSGQGTNEKLFFGSGTQLSVL.

The CDR3 sequence is CSARSLYEQYF. The CDR3 coding sequence is TGCAGTGCTAGGAGTCTATACGAGCAGTACTTC. The chain employs TRBV20-1 and TRBJ2-7; unclear D gene. CDR3 length: 11 residues. Looked up from germline, CDR1 is DFQATT and CDR2 is SNEGSKA (reference sequence). The germline V and J ends were trimmed by 3 bases and 4 bases, with 7 bases remaining between them.

The chain employs TRBV28 and TRBJ1-1; 7 bases fit TRBD1. There are 16 residues in the CDR3. Germline V gene data show CDR1 as MDHEN and CDR2 as SYDVKM. Trimming cost V 5 bases and J 1 base; bases outside gene matches: 10. CDR3 region: CASSPYGGTENTEAFF. The CDR3 DNA sequence: TGTGCCAGCAGTCCCTACGGGGGGACAGAGAACACTGAAGCTTTCTTT.

This rearrangement joins TRBV19 to TRBJ1-4, with a possible D match to TRBD1 (5 bases). The CDR3 contains 14 residues. Per the germline V gene, CDR1 is LNHDA and CDR2 is SQIVND (reference sequence). Trimming left V 4 bases short and J 8 bases short, with 14 bases between. The CDR3 is CASSKSRASEKLFF. For the CDR3, the DNA is TGTGCCAGTAGTAAAAGCAGGGCCTCCGAAAAACTGTTTTTT. Supplemented by reference TRBV19 and TRBJ1-4, the full variable domain reads DGGITQSPKYLFRKEGQNVTLSCEQNLNHDAMYWYRQDPGQGLRLIYYSQIVNDFQKGDIAEGYSVSREKKESFPLTVTSAQKNPTAFYLCASSKSRASEKLFFGSGTQLSVL.

In its sample, this clone was seen once. The chain links TRBV7-2 to TRBJ1-3, with unresolved D. The CDR3 has 15 residues. V lost 5 bases and J lost 2, with 13 bases in between. CDR1 is SGHTA and CDR2 is FQGNSA in the germline V gene. The CDR3 DNA is TGTGCCAGCAGCCCCACGAAGAGCACTGGAAACACCATATATTTT. Translation gives CASSPTKSTGNTIYF.

About this clone: The same CDR3 is also encoded by other DNA sequences in this sample. CDR3 nucleotides: TGTGCCAGCAGCTTGACAGGGGGTTTTTACGAGCAGTACTTC. Protein sequence: CASSLTGGFYEQYF. This rearrangement joins TRBV28 to TRBJ2-7; the match to TRBD1 covers 9 bases. Trimming cost V 6 bases and J 4 bases; bases outside gene matches: 7. CDR1 is MDHEN, CDR2 SYDVKM, per germline. The CDR3 is 14 residues long.

The rearrangement joins TRBV7-9 to TRBJ1-1; the match to TRBD1 covers 8 bases. The germline V gene encodes CDR1 SEHNR and CDR2 FQNEAQ (reference sequence). The CDR3 runs 15 residues. The trim removed 5 bases at V and 3 bases at J, leaving 8 bases unmatched. CDR3 region: CASSPMTGAYTEAFF. The CDR3 DNA reads as TGTGCCAGCAGCCCCATGACAGGGGCATACACTGAAGCTTTCTTT.

This clone was counted between two and nine times. The chain employs TRBV30 and TRBJ2-7; D not resolved. Germline assignment: CDR1 GTSNPN and CDR2 SVGIG (reference sequence). V lost 3 bases, J lost 7 bases, and 13 bases lay in between. CDR3 length: 12 amino acids. The CDR3 spells CAWSSDAVEQYF. CDR3 bases: TGTGCCTGGAGCTCTGACGCGGTAGAGCAGTACTTC.

The J gene is TRBJ1-1, the V gene TRBV18; no clear D gene. V gave up 7 bases and J gave up 0 bases, with 9 bases separating them. In germline, CDR1 is KGHSH, CDR2 LQKENI. This CDR3 is 13 amino acids long. CDR3 sequence: CASWQDLNTEAFF. CDR3 nucleotides: TGTGCCAGCTGGCAGGACTTGAACACTGAAGCTTTCTTT.

The V and J genes are TRBV28 and TRBJ2-1; 10 bases fit TRBD1. Germline CDR1 MDHEN, CDR2 SYDVKM. V shed 3 bases, J shed 3 bases, and the junction held 5 bases outside the gene matches. This CDR3 region has 16 residues. CDR3 DNA: TGTGCCAGCAGTTTTTATGGGACAGGGGACTACAATGAGCAGTTCTTC. Amino acid sequence: CASSFYGTGDYNEQFF.

The chain links TRBV12-2 to TRBJ2-2; the table's D gene call, TRBD2, was not cross checked with the DNA. TRBV12-2 is deemed a pseudogene. This CDR3 has 17 residues. The CDR3 DNA sequence: TGTGCAAGTCGCTTATCCCCGACTAGCGGGAGTGACGGGGAGCTGTTTTTT. It translates to CASRLSPTSGSDGELFF.

The chain links TRBV7-9 to TRBJ2-7; D not certain. The CDR3 spans 13 residues. The V gene's germline CDR1 is SEHNR and CDR2 FQNEAQ (reference sequence). V dropped 1 base and J dropped 6 bases, with 10 bases sitting between them. DNA of the CDR3: TGTGCCAGCAGCTTAGTACACCAACTCGAGCAGTACTTC. Translating gives CASSLVHQLEQYF.

The V call is TRBV9, the J call TRBJ1-1, with D hard to call. Germline V gives CDR1 SGDLS, CDR2 YYNGEE. The length of the CDR3 is 13 residues. V lost 0 bases and J 7 bases, leaving 10 bases between the germline ends. CDR3 bases: TGTGCCAGCAGCGTAGGATGGCGGAATGAAGCTTTCTTT. The encoded protein is CASSVGWRNEAFF.

The rearrangement uses TRBV12-3 or TRBV12-4 and TRBJ1-5; D gene uncertain. V was pared by 5 bases and J by 4 bases, with 9 bases between. This CDR3 contains 13 residues. Written as DNA, the CDR3 is TGTGCCAGCAGTCTAGACACGAATCAGCCCCAGCATTTT. This codes for CASSLDTNQPQHF.

V usage is TRBV9 and J usage is TRBJ2-5; a possible D gene is TRBD2 (6 bases). Trimming left V 7 bases short and J 1 base short, with 11 bases between. CDR1 is SGDLS, CDR2 YYNGEE, per germline. This CDR3 has 13 amino acids. The CDR3 loop is CASGAGFQETQYF. The DNA of the CDR3 is TGTGCCAGCGGCGCGGGGTTCCAAGAGACCCAGTACTTC.

V is TRBV7-9 and J is TRBJ1-1; D might be TRBD1 (5 bases). The CDR3 length is 14 residues. Trimming removed 3 bases from V and 5 bases from J, with 13 bases in between. Germline CDR1 SEHNR, CDR2 FQNEAQ (reference sequence). The CDR3 sequence: CASSFTRELTEAFF. Here the CDR3 DNA reads TGTGCCAGCAGCTTTACCAGGGAATTAACTGAAGCTTTCTTT.

The CDR3 spells CASSYFPLVGETQYF. Written as DNA, the CDR3 is TGTGCCAGCAGCTATTTCCCTCTCGTGGGAGAGACCCAGTACTTC. The rearrangement joins TRBV7-9 to TRBJ2-5; D not certain. V dropped 4 bases and J dropped 4 bases, with 16 bases sitting between them. CDR1 and CDR2 (germline): SEHNR, FQNEAQ (reference sequence). The CDR3 consists of 15 residues.

In nucleotides, the CDR3 is TGTGCCTGGACTCCCGGGACAGGGGACGAAAAACTGTTTTTT. Amino acid sequence: CAWTPGTGDEKLFF. The chain combines TRBV30 with TRBJ1-4; TRBD1 agrees at 10 bases. This CDR3 has 14 amino acids. Germline V CDR1 and CDR2: GTSNPN, SVGIG (reference sequence). V shed 4 bases and J 8 bases; nucleotides not matched to a gene: 7.

The sample holds one count of this clone. The gene calls are TRBV6-2 or TRBV6-3 and TRBJ2-1; D could derive from TRBD1 or TRBD2 (5 bases each). V was pared by 1 base and J by 2 bases, with 9 bases between. CDR3 size: 15 residues. CDR1 and CDR2 (germline): MNHEY, SVGEGT. CDR3 DNA: TGTGCCAGCAGTTACTTGGGGGAGACCTACAATGAGCAGTTCTTC. Protein product: CASSYLGETYNEQFF.

The chain employs TRBV28 and TRBJ1-1; D is uncertain. The CDR3 is made up of 11 amino acids. The germline CDR1 and CDR2 sequences are MDHEN and SYDVKM. Between the trimmed V and J ends, which lost 9 bases and 8 bases, there was a span of 13 bases. The CDR3, as DNA: TGTGCCAGTTGTTCTGTTGTGGAAGCTTTCTTT. It translates to CASCSVVEAFF.

The rearrangement uses TRBV4-3 and TRBJ1-4, with D possibly being TRBD1 (5 bases). V was shortened by 3 bases and J by 1 base, with 9 bases between the two germline ends. This CDR3 region has 15 residues. Germline V gene data show CDR1 as LGHNA and CDR2 as YSLEER. The CDR3 nucleotides read TGCGCCAGCAGCCAGACAGTGCTAACTAATGAAAAACTGTTTTTT. Its translation is CASSQTVLTNEKLFF.

The rearrangement uses TRBV9 and TRBJ2-2; D may be TRBD2 (6 bases). Germline V lookup: CDR1 SGDLS, CDR2 YYNGEE. V was shortened by 6 bases and J by 4 bases, with 7 bases between the two germline ends. The CDR3 runs to 12 residues. In DNA form, the CDR3 reads TGTGCCAGCACCGGGAGCACCGGGGAGCTGTTTTTT. This gives the protein CASTGSTGELFF.

The chain uses TRBV7-2 and TRBJ1-2, with TRBD1 identical over 7 bases. V was clipped by 5 bases and J by 7 bases; unmatched bases: 10. CDR3 length: 14 residues. Germline CDR1 reads SGHTA; CDR2 reads FQGNSA. In nucleotides, the CDR3 is TGTGCCAGCAGCCCAGGACAGGTCGTTCTTGGCTACACCTTC. Residues: CASSPGQVVLGYTF.

The chain's CDR3 is CASSQAATNGYTF. The DNA for the CDR3 is TGTGCCAGCAGCCAAGCGGCGACAAATGGCTACACCTTC. This chain uses TRBV3-1 (or the pseudogene TRBV3-2) with TRBJ1-2; D uncertain. This CDR3 is 13 amino acids long. Germline-derived CDR1 and CDR2 are LGHDT and YNNKEL (reference sequence). V gave up 1 base and J gave up 6 bases, with 9 bases separating them.

The chain has TRBV29-1 and TRBJ2-5, with D possibly being TRBD2 (6 bases). V lost 1 base, J lost 5 bases, and 11 bases lay in between. This CDR3 is built from 13 residues. Looked up from germline, CDR1 is SQVTM and CDR2 is ANQGSEA. CDR3 bases: TGCAGCGTTGAAGCTGCGGAGGGGGAGACCCAGTACTTC. It encodes CSVEAAEGETQYF.

V is TRBV6-5 and J is TRBJ1-2, with 11 positions matching TRBD1. The CDR3 sequence is 16 residues long. Germline trimming cut 2 bases from V and 4 bases from J; bases unmatched to any gene: 6. Germline values: CDR1 MNHEY, CDR2 SVGAGI. CDR3 in amino acids: CASSYVRTGGGYGYTF. DNA for the CDR3: TGTGCCAGCAGTTACGTCCGGACAGGGGGCGGCTATGGCTACACCTTC.